This entry lists 18 T cell receptor beta chains sequenced from one sample in a study of beta chain features in type 1 diabetes. Expressed TCRB transcripts got sequenced, as all isolated RNA was reverse transcribed. Sequencing was performed with immunoSEQ multiplex PCR; in TCRdb, only in-frame clones are kept and a portion is missing. The data contain 620,000 or so clones, around 15% of them singletons. The sample consisted of naive CD4+ T cells from blood. The receptor source for this set is a young man in good health.

V is TRBV27 and J is TRBJ2-5; the match to TRBD2 covers 10 bases. The CDR3 is 14 residues long. Germline V lookup: CDR1 MNHEY, CDR2 SMNVEV (reference sequence). Unmatched junction bases numbered 3, after V lost 6 bases and J lost 2 bases. The CDR3, as DNA: TGTGCCAGCAGGGGACTAGCGCTTCAAGAGACCCAGTACTTC. Translation: CASRGLALQETQYF.

The chain carries TRBV28 and TRBJ2-2, with D unclear. This CDR3 spans 13 amino acids. Trimming removed 7 bases from V and 4 bases from J, with 10 bases in between. Germline V gene sequence: CDR1 MDHEN, CDR2 SYDVKM. CDR3 sequence: CASTFRPTGELFF. CDR3 DNA sequence: TGTGCCAGCACCTTTAGGCCCACCGGGGAGCTGTTTTTT.

This clone was recorded a few times. The chain has TRBV19 and TRBJ2-1; TRBD1 aligns across 9 bases. The CDR3 runs 14 residues. The V and J ends lost 2 bases and 9 bases, in that order; junction bases with no gene match: 5. CDR1 and CDR2 (germline): LNHDA, SQIVND (reference sequence). CDR3 nucleotides: TGTGCCAGTAGTATAAGGGGACAGGGCTTTGAGCAGTTCTTC. Protein: CASSIRGQGFEQFF.

This chain uses TRBV10-3 with TRBJ2-7; TRBD1 matches 12 bases. Unmatched junction bases numbered 7, after V lost 6 bases and J lost 7 bases. Germline CDR1 ENHRY, CDR2 SYGVKD. The CDR3 is 14 residues long. DNA for the CDR3: TGTGCCATCAGAGGGGGACAGGGGGCGCAAGAGCAGTACTTC. This sequence encodes CAIRGGQGAQEQYF.

The chain carries TRBV5-4 and TRBJ1-4; D ambiguous. Germline V gives CDR1 SGHNT, CDR2 YYREEE (reference sequence). This CDR3 has 15 amino acids. Trimming shortened V by 3 bases and J by 8 bases, and 17 bases separated the two germline ends. The CDR3: CASSSIGVGNEKLFF. CDR3 bases: TGTGCCAGCAGCTCCATTGGTGTGGGGAACGAAAAACTGTTTTTT.

The chain links TRBV5-1 to TRBJ2-3, with TRBD2 matching over 7 bases. The CDR3 consists of 19 residues. The V gene end was trimmed by 0 bases and the J gene end by 1 base; junction bases not matched to a gene: 14. Germline V gene sequence: CDR1 SGHRS, CDR2 YFSETQ. The CDR3 loop reads CASSLARTGGLDGTDTQYF. Written as DNA, the CDR3 is TGCGCCAGCAGCTTGGCCAGGACGGGAGGCCTCGACGGCACAGATACGCAGTATTTT. The full variable domain, its missing parts supplied by reference TRBV5-1 and TRBJ2-3, is KAGVTQTPRYLIKTRGQQVTLSCSPISGHRSVSWYQQTPGQGLQFLFEYFSETQRNKGNFPGRFSGRQFSNSRSEMNVSTLELGDSALYLCASSLARTGGLDGTDTQYFGPGTRLTVL.

The rearrangement links TRBV5-4 to TRBJ2-5; 10 positions match TRBD1. The trim removed 4 bases at V and 0 bases at J, leaving 6 bases unmatched. The CDR3 totals 16 residues. CDR1 SGHNT and CDR2 YYREEE come from the germline V gene (reference sequence). The CDR3: CASSQGQGINQETQYF. DNA of the CDR3: TGTGCCAGCAGCCAGGGACAGGGGATCAACCAAGAGACCCAGTACTTC.

The chain has TRBV23-1 and TRBJ1-5; unclear D gene. TRBV23-1 has ORF status, its function being uncertain. This CDR3 region has 17 residues. The V end lost 0 bases, the J end lost 4 bases, and 16 bases lay between the germline ends. CDR3 amino acids: CASSQSSGPGLNQPQHF. CDR3 sequence (DNA): TGCGCCAGCAGTCAATCGTCCGGGCCAGGATTGAATCAGCCCCAGCATTTT.

The sample holds a few counts of this clone. The chain employs TRBV5-1 and TRBJ1-2; possible D gene TRBD1, 6 bases. Germline CDR1 is SGHRS and CDR2 is YFSETQ. This CDR3 has 14 residues. Trimming cost V 0 bases and J 4 bases, with 10 bases left between them. The CDR3 nucleotides read TGCGCCAGCAGCTTGGACAGGGTTATCTATGGCTACACCTTC. It specifies CASSLDRVIYGYTF.

This clone was picked up a small number of times. The chain joins TRBV5-1 to TRBJ1-5, with D possibly being TRBD1 (5 bases). The V end was cut by 0 bases, the J end by 7 bases, with 14 bases between. Germline values: CDR1 SGHRS, CDR2 YFSETQ. The CDR3 is made up of 15 amino acids. CDR3 sequence reads: CASSLGDGRAQPQHF. The CDR3 nucleotides are TGCGCCAGCAGCTTGGGGGACGGACGGGCACAGCCCCAGCATTTT.

This clone was counted between two and nine times. The chain carries TRBV29-1 and TRBJ1-1; D is unclear. The ends were cut back, 4 bases at V and 1 base at J, with 4 bases in the middle. The germline V gene has CDR1 SQVTM and CDR2 ANQGSEA. The CDR3 extends over 11 amino acids. The DNA for the CDR3 is TGCAGCGTTGGTTCGAACACTGAAGCTTTCTTT. Its protein is CSVGSNTEAFF.

V gene TRBV20-1 combines with J gene TRBJ1-1; the D is unclear. Germline CDR1 DFQATT, CDR2 SNEGSKA (reference sequence). CDR3 length equals 11 residues. The V end lost 7 bases, the J end lost 1 base, and 7 bases lay between the germline ends. CDR3 sequence: CSGTRNTEAFF. CDR3 coding DNA: TGCAGTGGGACCCGGAACACTGAAGCTTTCTTT.

This clone was detected a few times. The chain combines TRBV4-3 with TRBJ1-1; the D is unclear. The ends were cut back, 0 bases at V and 11 bases at J, with 16 bases in the middle. Germline-derived CDR1 and CDR2 are LGHNA and YSLEER. The CDR3 is made up of 14 amino acids. The CDR3 nucleotides read TGCGCCAGCAGCCAAGATCGAGGTAAATTGGAGGCTTTCTTT. Translated, it gives CASSQDRGKLEAFF.

Only a few counts were recorded for this clone. J is TRBJ2-7 and V is TRBV27; 9 bases map to TRBD1. Germline V lookup: CDR1 MNHEY, CDR2 SMNVEV (reference sequence). V gave up 5 bases and J gave up 3 bases; unmatched junction bases: 8. The CDR3 is 15 residues long. CDR3 DNA: TGTGCCAGCAGTCAACGGACAGGGGAGATCTACGAGCAGTACTTC. This codes for CASSQRTGEIYEQYF.

The V and J genes are TRBV28 and TRBJ1-2, with a tentative D call TRBD1 (5 bases). The length of the CDR3 is 13 residues. Germline CDR1 MDHEN, CDR2 SYDVKM. The V gene lost 6 bases and the J gene lost 1 base, with 9 bases spanning the gap. CDR3 protein: CASRTGGNYGYTF. CDR3 DNA: TGTGCCAGCAGGACGGGGGGTAACTATGGCTACACCTTC.

This clone was seen a few times. V is TRBV11-1 and J is TRBJ1-6, with D tentatively TRBD1 (5 bases). The V gene lost 1 base and the J gene lost 9 bases, with 13 bases spanning the gap. CDR3 size: 15 residues. From germline, CDR1 is SGHAT and CDR2 FQDESV (reference sequence). CDR3 region: CASSLEEEGASPLHF. The CDR3 coding sequence is TGTGCCAGCAGCTTAGAGGAGGAAGGGGCTTCACCCCTCCACTTT.

The sample holds a few counts of this clone. This chain connects TRBV28 to TRBJ1-5; TRBD1 aligns across 10 bases. The CDR3 contains 15 residues. Unmatched junction bases numbered 5, after V lost 3 bases and J lost 6 bases. Germline V gene data show CDR1 as MDHEN and CDR2 as SYDVKM. CDR3 in DNA: TGTGCCAGCAGTTTGGGACAGGGGAGTATTCAGCCCCAGCATTTT. Protein product: CASSLGQGSIQPQHF. The variable domain in full, completed from reference TRBV28 and TRBJ1-5, reads DVKVTQSSRYLVKRTGEKVFLECVQDMDHENMFWYRQDPGLGLRLIYFSYDVKMKEKGDIPEGYSVSREKKERFSLILESASTNQTSMYLCASSLGQGSIQPQHFGDGTRLSIL.

This clone was seen more than once but under ten times. CDR3 nucleotide sequence: TGTGCCACCAGACTCGGGCGGGGGGGCAAGACCCAGTACTTC. Translating gives CATRLGRGGKTQYF. The chain uses TRBV15 and TRBJ2-5; the match to TRBD2 covers 9 bases. Trimming at V came to 6 bases and at J to 6 bases, leaving 8 bases not matched to a gene. Per the germline V gene, CDR1 is LNHNV and CDR2 is YYDKDF (reference sequence). There are 14 residues in the CDR3.